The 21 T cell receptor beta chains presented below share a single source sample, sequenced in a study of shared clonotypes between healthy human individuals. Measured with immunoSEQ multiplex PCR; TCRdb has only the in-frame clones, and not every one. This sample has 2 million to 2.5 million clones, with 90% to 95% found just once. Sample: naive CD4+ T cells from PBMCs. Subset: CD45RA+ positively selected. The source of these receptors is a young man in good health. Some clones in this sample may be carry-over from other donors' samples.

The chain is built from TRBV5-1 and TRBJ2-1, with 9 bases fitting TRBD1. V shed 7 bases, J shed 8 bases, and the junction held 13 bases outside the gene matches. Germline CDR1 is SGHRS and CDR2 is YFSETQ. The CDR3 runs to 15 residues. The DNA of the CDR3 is TGCGCCAGCGCCAATGCGGGACAGGGTATCGATGAGCAGTTCTTC. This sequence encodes CASANAGQGIDEQFF. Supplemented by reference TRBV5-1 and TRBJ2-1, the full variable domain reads KAGVTQTPRYLIKTRGQQVTLSCSPISGHRSVSWYQQTPGQGLQFLFEYFSETQRNKGNFPGRFSGRQFSNSRSEMNVSTLELGDSALYLCASANAGQGIDEQFFGPGTRLTVL.

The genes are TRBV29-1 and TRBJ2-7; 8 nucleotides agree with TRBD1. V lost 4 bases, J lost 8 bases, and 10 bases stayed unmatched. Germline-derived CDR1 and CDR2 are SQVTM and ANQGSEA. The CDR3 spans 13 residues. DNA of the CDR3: TGCAGCGTTGGCAGGGGGCCCCAAGTACAGCAGTACTTC. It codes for CSVGRGPQVQQYF.

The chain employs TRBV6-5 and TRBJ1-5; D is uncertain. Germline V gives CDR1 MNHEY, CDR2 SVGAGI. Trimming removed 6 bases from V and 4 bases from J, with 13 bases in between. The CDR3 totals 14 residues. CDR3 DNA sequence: TGTGCCAGCAGACCTGGAAGAACAAATCAGCCCCAGCATTTT. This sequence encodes CASRPGRTNQPQHF.

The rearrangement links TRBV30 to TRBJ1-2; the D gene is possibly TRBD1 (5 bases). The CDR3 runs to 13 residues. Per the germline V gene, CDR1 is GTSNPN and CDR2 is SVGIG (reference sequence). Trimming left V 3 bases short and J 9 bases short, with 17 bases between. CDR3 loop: CAWRTRDWDRYTF. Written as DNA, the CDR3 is TGTGCCTGGAGGACCCGAGACTGGGACCGCTACACCTTC.

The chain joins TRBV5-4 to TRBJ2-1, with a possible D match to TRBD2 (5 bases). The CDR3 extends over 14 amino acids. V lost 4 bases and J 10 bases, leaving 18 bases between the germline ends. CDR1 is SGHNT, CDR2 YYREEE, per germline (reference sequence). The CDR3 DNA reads TGTGCCAGCAGCGAGGGATCTGCGGGCAGCGAGCAGTTCTTC. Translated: CASSEGSAGSEQFF.

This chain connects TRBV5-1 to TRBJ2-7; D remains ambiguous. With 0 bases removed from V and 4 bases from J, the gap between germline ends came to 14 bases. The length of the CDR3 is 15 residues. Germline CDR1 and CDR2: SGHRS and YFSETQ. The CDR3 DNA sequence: TGCGCCAGCAGCTTGGAATCCGTGGGTTCTTACGAGCAGTACTTC. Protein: CASSLESVGSYEQYF.

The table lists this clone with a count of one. The CDR3 DNA reads TGTGCCAGCGTGGGACTAGCGGGATACAATGAGCAGTTCTTC. Translated, it gives CASVGLAGYNEQFF. The genes are TRBV6-1 and TRBJ2-1; 13 nucleotides agree with TRBD2. J lost 4 bases, V lost 8 bases, and 2 bases had no gene match. The CDR3 has 14 residues. Per the germline V gene, CDR1 is MNHNS and CDR2 is SASEGT.

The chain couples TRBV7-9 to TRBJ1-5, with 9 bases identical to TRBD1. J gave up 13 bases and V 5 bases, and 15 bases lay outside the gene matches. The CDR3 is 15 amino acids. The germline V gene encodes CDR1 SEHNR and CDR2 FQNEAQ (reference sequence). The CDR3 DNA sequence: TGTGCCAGCAGCCTCCTTGGGACAGGGACTAGCCCGCAGCATTTT. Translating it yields CASSLLGTGTSPQHF.

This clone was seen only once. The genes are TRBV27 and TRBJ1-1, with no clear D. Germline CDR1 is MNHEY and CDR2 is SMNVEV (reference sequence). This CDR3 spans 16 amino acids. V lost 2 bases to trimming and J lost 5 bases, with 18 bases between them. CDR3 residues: CASSLKAEYPGTEAFF. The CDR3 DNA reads TGTGCCAGCAGTTTAAAGGCCGAATACCCTGGGACTGAAGCTTTCTTT.

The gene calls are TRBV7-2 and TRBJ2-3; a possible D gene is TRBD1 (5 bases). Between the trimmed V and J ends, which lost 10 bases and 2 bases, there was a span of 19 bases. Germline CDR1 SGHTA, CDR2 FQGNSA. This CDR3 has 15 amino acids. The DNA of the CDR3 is TGTGCCACGGAGTCGAAGGGGCTGGACACAGATACGCAGTATTTT. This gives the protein CATESKGLDTDTQYF.

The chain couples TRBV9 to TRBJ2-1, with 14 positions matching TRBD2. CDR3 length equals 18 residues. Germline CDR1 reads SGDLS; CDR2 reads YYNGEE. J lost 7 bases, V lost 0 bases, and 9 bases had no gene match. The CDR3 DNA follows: TGTGCCAGCAGCGTAGGGTTGGGACTAGCGGGGGCGGGGAATGAGCAGTTCTTC. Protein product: CASSVGLGLAGAGNEQFF.

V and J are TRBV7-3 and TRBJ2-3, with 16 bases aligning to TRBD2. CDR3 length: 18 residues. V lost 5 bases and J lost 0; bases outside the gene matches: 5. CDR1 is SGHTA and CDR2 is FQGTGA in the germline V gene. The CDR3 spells CASSPGTSGRGSTDTQYF. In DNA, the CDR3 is TGTGCCAGCAGCCCCGGGACTAGCGGGAGGGGGAGCACAGATACGCAGTATTTT. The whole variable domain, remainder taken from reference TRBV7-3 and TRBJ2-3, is GAGVSQTPSNKVTEKGKYVELRCDPISGHTALYWYRQSLGQGPEFLIYFQGTGAADDSGLPNDRFFAVRPEGSVSTLKIQRTERGDSAVYLCASSPGTSGRGSTDTQYFGPGTRLTVL.

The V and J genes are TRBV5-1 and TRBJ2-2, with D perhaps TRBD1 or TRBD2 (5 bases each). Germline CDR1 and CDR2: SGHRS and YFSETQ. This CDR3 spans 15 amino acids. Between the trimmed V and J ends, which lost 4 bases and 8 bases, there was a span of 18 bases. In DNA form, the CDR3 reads TGCGCCAGCAGCCCGGGGACCGCACGGAGGGGGGAGCTGTTTTTT. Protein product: CASSPGTARRGELFF.

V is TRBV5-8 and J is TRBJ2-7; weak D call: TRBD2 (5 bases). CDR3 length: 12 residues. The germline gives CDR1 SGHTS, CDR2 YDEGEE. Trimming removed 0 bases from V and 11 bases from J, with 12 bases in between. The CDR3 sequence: CASSLVSGVKYF. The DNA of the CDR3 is TGTGCCAGCAGCTTGGTATCCGGGGTGAAGTACTTC.

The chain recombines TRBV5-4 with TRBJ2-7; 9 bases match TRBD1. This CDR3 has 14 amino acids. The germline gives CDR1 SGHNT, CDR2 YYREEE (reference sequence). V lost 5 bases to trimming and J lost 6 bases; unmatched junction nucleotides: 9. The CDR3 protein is CASSRGDRDSEQYF. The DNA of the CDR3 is TGTGCCAGCAGTAGGGGGGACAGGGACAGCGAGCAGTACTTC.

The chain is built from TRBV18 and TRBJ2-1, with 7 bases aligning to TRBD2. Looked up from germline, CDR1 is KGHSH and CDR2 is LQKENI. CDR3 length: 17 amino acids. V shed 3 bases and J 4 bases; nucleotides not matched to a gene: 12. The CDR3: CASSPVGVAGVYNEQFF. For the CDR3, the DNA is TGTGCCAGCTCACCCGTTGGGGTGGCGGGAGTATACAATGAGCAGTTCTTC.

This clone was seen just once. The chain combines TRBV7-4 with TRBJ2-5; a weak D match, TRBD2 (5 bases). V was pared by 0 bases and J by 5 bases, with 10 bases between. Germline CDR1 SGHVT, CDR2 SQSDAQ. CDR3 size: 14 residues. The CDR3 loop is CASSLAEVGETQYF. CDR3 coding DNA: TGTGCCAGCAGCTTAGCGGAGGTAGGTGAGACCCAGTACTTC.

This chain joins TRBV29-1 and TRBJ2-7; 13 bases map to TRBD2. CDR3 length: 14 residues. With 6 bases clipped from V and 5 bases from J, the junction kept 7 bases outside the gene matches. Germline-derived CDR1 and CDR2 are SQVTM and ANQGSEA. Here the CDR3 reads CSVRGTSGTHEQYF. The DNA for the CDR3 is TGCAGCGTGCGCGGGACTAGCGGGACCCACGAGCAGTACTTC.

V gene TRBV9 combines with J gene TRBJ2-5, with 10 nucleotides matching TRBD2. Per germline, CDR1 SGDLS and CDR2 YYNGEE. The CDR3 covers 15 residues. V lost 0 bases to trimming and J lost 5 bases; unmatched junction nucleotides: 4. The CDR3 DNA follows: TGTGCCAGCAGCGTAGCGCCTAGCGGGAGTGAGACCCAGTACTTC. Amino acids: CASSVAPSGSETQYF.

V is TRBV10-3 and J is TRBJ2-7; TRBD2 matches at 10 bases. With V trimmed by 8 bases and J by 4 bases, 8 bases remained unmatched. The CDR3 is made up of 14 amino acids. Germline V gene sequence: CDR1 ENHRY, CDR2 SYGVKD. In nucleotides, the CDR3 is TGTGCCATCGGGCGGCAGCGGGAGGGGTACGAGCAGTACTTC. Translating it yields CAIGRQREGYEQYF.

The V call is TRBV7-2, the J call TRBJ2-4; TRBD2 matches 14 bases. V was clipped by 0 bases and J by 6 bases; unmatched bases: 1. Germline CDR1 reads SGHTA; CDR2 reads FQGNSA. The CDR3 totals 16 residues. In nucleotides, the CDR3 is TGTGCCAGCAGCTTAGCCGGGACTAGCGGGAGAAACATTCAGTACTTC. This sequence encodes CASSLAGTSGRNIQYF.